A single T cell receptor (beta chain) is shown here with its context. Its target is unknown. This sample stems from a study of blood T cells in healthy people across ages. As for the study in general: Template switching caught about one barcoded beta molecule for each two T cells. Whole-study results and caveats: Strongly correlated with naive T cell percentage was TCR beta diversity.

The CDR3 runs to 13 residues. The germline V and J ends were trimmed by 0 bases and 2 bases, with 5 bases remaining between them. CDR1 LNHNV and CDR2 YYDKDF come from the germline V gene (reference sequence). A second PCR, run for roughly 7 to 11 cycles, used a sample-barcoded 5' primer plus a J-beta primer mix. Using its own MiXCR run on the 5' RACE reads, TCRdb lists one record per CDR3 protein. The data contain over 700,000 distinct CDR3 sequences, 20% to 25% of them singletons. This same sample was also taken into another study, of T cells of mothers and their children.

Sequencing input: blood. This receptor was taken from a boy between 5 and 17 years old in good health. The genes are TRBV15 and TRBJ2-7, with a weak D call TRBD2 (5 bases). The CDR3 DNA is TGTGCCACCAGCAGAGAGCGGGCCTACGAGCAGTACTTC. Its protein is CATSRERAYEQYF.